This is a list of T cell receptor beta chains from one sample in a study of T-cell reconstitution after alpha-beta-depleted transplantation in children. A single record per CDR3 protein comes from TCRdb applying MiXCR to the PCR reads. The data show about 78,000 distinct CDR3 sequences, roughly an eighth seen once. The material was PBMCs, mostly from graft donor cells, obtained 180 days after TCRalphabeta/CD19-depleted stem cell transplant. These receptors came from a male patient between 2 and 9 years old who had a stem cell transplant for acute lymphoblastic leukemia, so the T cells may come from the graft donor. Each CDR3 is given with its conserved first and last residue. Each record gives: D gene, J gene, clone size, V gene, CDR3 protein, CDR3 DNA. The D gene is left open where the match is weak. Not all rows give a size; the values are once, few, many and, for expanded clones, a class.

d_gene: TRBD2; j_gene: TRBJ2-1; abundance: few; v_gene: TRBV4-3; CDR3aa: CASSRKVAGAYNEQFF; CDR3nt: TGCGCCAGCAGCCGGAAAGTAGCGGGGGCCTACAATGAGCAGTTCTTC
d_gene: -; j_gene: TRBJ1-2; abundance: few; v_gene: TRBV7-2; CDR3aa: CASSLGFPTGPYGYTF; CDR3nt: TGTGCCAGCAGCTTAGGGTTCCCGACAGGCCCCTATGGCTACACCTTC
d_gene: -; j_gene: TRBJ2-7; abundance: few; v_gene: TRBV20-1; CDR3aa: CSARDLPGQGLSYEQYF; CDR3nt: TGCAGTGCTAGAGATTTACCGGGCCAGGGGCTCTCCTACGAGCAGTACTTC
d_gene: -; j_gene: TRBJ2-1; abundance: -; v_gene: TRBV7-6; CDR3aa: CASSKNRVNEQFF; CDR3nt: TGTGCCAGCAGCAAAAACAGGGTCAATGAGCAGTTCTTC
d_gene: TRBD1; j_gene: TRBJ2-1; abundance: -; v_gene: TRBV6-2/TRBV6-3; CDR3aa: CASSYSDRSRRIRFF; CDR3nt: TGTGCCAGCAGTTACTCGGACAGGTCAAGAAGGATTCGGTTCTTC
d_gene: -; j_gene: TRBJ2-1; abundance: many; v_gene: TRBV29-1; CDR3aa: CSVDGRYNEQFF; CDR3nt: TGCAGCGTTGACGGACGCTACAATGAGCAGTTCTTC
d_gene: TRBD1; j_gene: TRBJ2-2; abundance: -; v_gene: TRBV4-2; CDR3aa: CASSQDMAGGETGELFF; CDR3nt: TGTGCCAGCAGCCAAGATATGGCAGGGGGCGAAACCGGGGAGCTGTTTTTT
d_gene: TRBD2; j_gene: TRBJ2-1; abundance: few; v_gene: TRBV10-3; CDR3aa: CAISQFSGGYNEQFF; CDR3nt: TGTGCCATCAGTCAATTTAGCGGGGGGTACAATGAGCAGTTCTTC
d_gene: -; j_gene: TRBJ2-3; abundance: -; v_gene: TRBV7-9; CDR3aa: CASSPRGGAQYF; CDR3nt: TGTGCCAGCAGCCCCCGGGGAGGCGCGCAGTATTTT
d_gene: TRBD1; j_gene: TRBJ1-1; abundance: few; v_gene: TRBV27; CDR3aa: CASSSPSGGITEAFF; CDR3nt: TGTGCCAGCAGCTCCCCCTCAGGGGGGATCACTGAAGCTTTCTTT
d_gene: -; j_gene: TRBJ2-5; abundance: many; v_gene: TRBV10-3; CDR3aa: CAISEGRGETQYF; CDR3nt: TGTGCCATCAGTGAAGGCAGGGGAGAGACCCAGTACTTC
d_gene: -; j_gene: TRBJ2-2; abundance: few; v_gene: TRBV5-1; CDR3aa: CASSPMVDGELFF; CDR3nt: TGCGCCAGCAGCCCAATGGTGGACGGGGAGCTGTTTTTT
d_gene: -; j_gene: TRBJ1-2; abundance: -; v_gene: TRBV4-2; CDR3aa: CASSQEGRAYGYTF; CDR3nt: TGTGCCAGCAGCCAAGAAGGACGGGCCTATGGCTACACCTTC
d_gene: TRBD1; j_gene: TRBJ2-2; abundance: few; v_gene: TRBV6-6; CDR3aa: CASSHDRAGELFF; CDR3nt: TGTGCCAGCAGCCACGACAGGGCCGGGGAGCTGTTTTTT
d_gene: -; j_gene: TRBJ2-3; abundance: -; v_gene: TRBV12-3/TRBV12-4; CDR3aa: CASSLVTDTQYF; CDR3nt: TGTGCCAGCAGTTTGGTCACAGATACGCAGTATTTT
d_gene: -; j_gene: TRBJ1-1; abundance: few; v_gene: TRBV9; CDR3aa: CASSRVEGLNTEAFF; CDR3nt: TGTGCCAGCAGCCGGGTCGAAGGGCTGAACACTGAAGCTTTCTTT
d_gene: TRBD2; j_gene: TRBJ2-7; abundance: many; v_gene: TRBV4-3; CDR3aa: CASSQDRGRAYEQYF; CDR3nt: TGCGCCAGCAGCCAAGACCGCGGGAGGGCCTACGAGCAGTACTTC
d_gene: TRBD2; j_gene: TRBJ2-1; abundance: -; v_gene: TRBV27; CDR3aa: CASSRAGGPTYNEQFF; CDR3nt: TGTGCCAGCAGTCGAGCGGGAGGGCCTACCTACAATGAGCAGTTCTTC
d_gene: -; j_gene: TRBJ2-7; abundance: few; v_gene: TRBV6-6; CDR3aa: CASSSRPYEQYF; CDR3nt: TGTGCCAGCAGTTCCCGCCCCTACGAGCAGTACTTC
d_gene: TRBD1; j_gene: TRBJ1-4; abundance: few; v_gene: TRBV7-2; CDR3aa: CASRRQGAANEKLFF; CDR3nt: TGTGCCAGCAGACGCCAGGGGGCCGCGAATGAAAAACTGTTTTTT
d_gene: -; j_gene: TRBJ1-6; abundance: many; v_gene: TRBV20-1; CDR3aa: CSARPPAGHNSPLHF; CDR3nt: TGCAGTGCTAGACCTCCGGCAGGACATAATTCACCCCTCCACTTT
d_gene: -; j_gene: TRBJ1-5; abundance: medium-sized; v_gene: TRBV27; CDR3aa: CASSLSWGLRQPQHF; CDR3nt: TGTGCCAGCAGTTTATCGTGGGGGCTTCGACAGCCCCAGCATTTT
d_gene: -; j_gene: TRBJ2-1; abundance: few; v_gene: TRBV27; CDR3aa: CASSLSEGRRGQFF; CDR3nt: TGTGCCAGCAGTTTATCGGAGGGGCGGAGGGGGCAGTTCTTC
d_gene: -; j_gene: TRBJ2-7; abundance: few; v_gene: TRBV18; CDR3aa: CASSPSETSYEQYF; CDR3nt: TGTGCCAGCTCACCATCCGAAACCAGTTACGAGCAGTACTTC
d_gene: -; j_gene: TRBJ2-1; abundance: few; v_gene: TRBV12-3/TRBV12-4; CDR3aa: CASSFPLYRAGSDEQFF; CDR3nt: TGTGCCAGCAGTTTTCCCCTCTATCGCGCTGGGAGTGATGAGCAGTTCTTC
d_gene: -; j_gene: TRBJ1-5; abundance: -; v_gene: TRBV5-6; CDR3aa: CASSGAPNQPQHF; CDR3nt: TGTGCCAGCAGCGGGGCTCCTAATCAGCCCCAGCATTTT
d_gene: -; j_gene: TRBJ1-2; abundance: few; v_gene: TRBV20-1; CDR3aa: CSARGDIGFAGYTF; CDR3nt: TGCAGTGCTAGAGGGGACATCGGTTTCGCTGGCTACACCTTC
d_gene: -; j_gene: TRBJ2-5; abundance: few; v_gene: TRBV28; CDR3aa: CASSFGLLETQYF; CDR3nt: TGTGCCAGCAGTTTTGGGTTACTAGAGACCCAGTACTTC
d_gene: -; j_gene: TRBJ1-2; abundance: -; v_gene: TRBV4-3; CDR3aa: CASSQDAPEPNYGYTF; CDR3nt: TGCGCCAGCAGCCAAGACGCGCCGGAACCTAACTATGGCTACACCTTC
d_gene: -; j_gene: TRBJ2-7; abundance: -; v_gene: TRBV7-2; CDR3aa: CASSLGRAGIHEQYF; CDR3nt: TGTGCCAGCAGCTTGGGTCGGGCGGGGATCCACGAGCAGTACTTC
d_gene: -; j_gene: TRBJ1-2; abundance: few; v_gene: TRBV20-1; CDR3aa: CSASRAGHWIGYTF; CDR3nt: TGCAGTGCTAGCCGGGCAGGGCATTGGATTGGCTACACCTTC
d_gene: -; j_gene: TRBJ2-3; abundance: few; v_gene: TRBV4-3; CDR3aa: CASSSLGEAQYF; CDR3nt: TGCGCCAGCAGCTCCCTTGGGGAAGCGCAGTATTTT
d_gene: -; j_gene: TRBJ2-2; abundance: few; v_gene: TRBV3-1; CDR3aa: CASTHLRPANTGELFF; CDR3nt: TGTGCCAGCACCCACTTACGCCCGGCGAACACCGGGGAGCTGTTTTTT
d_gene: -; j_gene: TRBJ2-1; abundance: -; v_gene: TRBV24-1; CDR3aa: CATSGRQSQEQFF; CDR3nt: TGTGCCACCAGTGGTCGACAAAGCCAGGAGCAGTTCTTC
d_gene: -; j_gene: TRBJ2-1; abundance: few; v_gene: TRBV7-7; CDR3aa: CASSLARYNEQFF; CDR3nt: TGTGCTAGCAGCTTAGCCCGGTACAATGAGCAGTTCTTC
d_gene: -; j_gene: TRBJ2-1; abundance: few; v_gene: TRBV6-2/TRBV6-3; CDR3aa: CASSKQTSYEQFF; CDR3nt: TGTGCCAGCAGCAAACAAACCTCCTATGAGCAGTTCTTC
d_gene: -; j_gene: TRBJ1-6; abundance: -; v_gene: TRBV25-1; CDR3aa: CASSEYRNSPLHF; CDR3nt: TGTGCCAGCAGTGAATACCGTAATTCACCCCTCCACTTT
d_gene: TRBD2; j_gene: TRBJ2-7; abundance: few; v_gene: TRBV9; CDR3aa: CASSPSGKYREQYF; CDR3nt: TGTGCCAGCAGCCCGAGCGGGAAGTATAGGGAGCAGTACTTC
d_gene: -; j_gene: TRBJ1-6; abundance: few; v_gene: TRBV6-1; CDR3aa: CASTQSGSYNSPLHF; CDR3nt: TGTGCCAGCACTCAGTCGGGCTCCTATAATTCACCCCTCCACTTT
d_gene: -; j_gene: TRBJ2-5; abundance: few; v_gene: TRBV4-2; CDR3aa: CASSLTNRDRPRQYF; CDR3nt: TGTGCCAGCAGCTTAACGAACCGGGACCGACCGCGGCAGTACTTC
d_gene: -; j_gene: TRBJ1-2; abundance: -; v_gene: TRBV28; CDR3aa: CASSTYRVGFYGYTF; CDR3nt: TGTGCCAGCAGTACCTACAGGGTGGGATTTTATGGCTACACCTTC
d_gene: TRBD2; j_gene: TRBJ2-2; abundance: -; v_gene: TRBV15; CDR3aa: CATERETGELFF; CDR3nt: TGTGCCACAGAGCGGGAGACCGGGGAGCTGTTTTTT
d_gene: -; j_gene: TRBJ2-5; abundance: -; v_gene: TRBV5-1; CDR3aa: CASSLSGETQYF; CDR3nt: TGCGCCAGCAGCTTAAGTGGGGAGACCCAGTACTTC
d_gene: -; j_gene: TRBJ2-4; abundance: -; v_gene: TRBV28; CDR3aa: CASSLMEQGKAKNIQYF; CDR3nt: TGTGCCAGCAGTTTAATGGAGCAGGGGAAAGCCAAAAACATTCAGTACTTC
d_gene: -; j_gene: TRBJ2-7; abundance: few; v_gene: TRBV6-2/TRBV6-3; CDR3aa: CASRTRTPAYEQYF; CDR3nt: TGTGCCAGCAGAACCCGGACCCCAGCCTACGAGCAGTACTTC
d_gene: -; j_gene: TRBJ1-5; abundance: -; v_gene: TRBV25-1; CDR3aa: CASSGVSNQPQHF; CDR3nt: TGTGCCAGCAGTGGGGTAAGCAATCAGCCCCAGCATTTT
d_gene: -; j_gene: TRBJ1-2; abundance: many; v_gene: TRBV5-1; CDR3aa: CASSLSRAFYGYTF; CDR3nt: TGCGCCAGCAGCTTGTCAAGGGCCTTCTATGGCTACACCTTC
d_gene: TRBD2; j_gene: TRBJ2-3; abundance: few; v_gene: TRBV7-2; CDR3aa: CASSLLGGVNTQYF; CDR3nt: TGTGCCAGCAGCTTATTGGGGGGGGTAAATACGCAGTATTTT